This record looks at one TCR beta chain sequence and its context. Its antigen remains unknown. These data originate in a study of early T cells in non-severe SARS-CoV-2 infection. Study information: The study sequenced bulk RNA from unsorted whole blood, with chains unpaired. Regarding the study as a whole: Anti-spike CD8 responses were favored by VDJdb matching, which missed private and CD4 specificities.

TCRdb analysed the 5' RACE reads with MiXCR anew, one entry per CDR3 protein. Of roughly 40,000 distinct CDR3 sequences listed, roughly 5.7% are singletons. This CDR3 region has 15 residues. CDR1 is SGHRS and CDR2 is YFSETQ in the germline V gene. The junction had 6 bases not matched to a gene; V was cut back by 4 bases and J by 2 bases. The chain joins TRBV5-1 to TRBJ2-5; 9 nucleotides match TRBD1. The sequence was collected from an adult who was a healthcare worker with PCR-confirmed SARS-CoV-2 infection or an uninfected control (not recorded which). Sample: whole blood. The CDR3 DNA reads TGCGCCAGCAGCGTACAGGGGGCAGAGCAAGAGACCCAGTACTTC. Translation: CASSVQGAEQETQYF. The full variable domain, rest sourced from reference TRBV5-1 and TRBJ2-5, is KAGVTQTPRYLIKTRGQQVTLSCSPISGHRSVSWYQQTPGQGLQFLFEYFSETQRNKGNFPGRFSGRQFSNSRSEMNVSTLELGDSALYLCASSVQGAEQETQYFGPGTRLLVL.